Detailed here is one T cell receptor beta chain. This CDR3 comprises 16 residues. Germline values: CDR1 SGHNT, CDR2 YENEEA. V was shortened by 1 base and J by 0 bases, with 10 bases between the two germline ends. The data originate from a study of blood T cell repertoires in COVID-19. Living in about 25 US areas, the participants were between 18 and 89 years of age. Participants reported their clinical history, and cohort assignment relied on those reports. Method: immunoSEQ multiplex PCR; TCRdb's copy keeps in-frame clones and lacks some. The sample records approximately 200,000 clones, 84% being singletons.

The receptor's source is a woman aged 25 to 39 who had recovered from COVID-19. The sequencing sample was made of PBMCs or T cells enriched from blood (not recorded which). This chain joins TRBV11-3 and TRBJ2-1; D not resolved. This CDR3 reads CASSLVGSSSYNEQFF. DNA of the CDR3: TGTGCCAGCAGCTTAGTGGGCAGTAGCTCCTACAATGAGCAGTTCTTC.